This T cell receptor beta chain was captured by sequencing in a study of patients and donors after allogeneic stem cell transplantation. This clonotype occurred many times. TCRdb called the RT-PCR reads again in MiXCR, with one record for every CDR3 protein. The sample holds 410,000 or so distinct CDR3 sequences, 16% seen once. V was clipped by 0 bases and J by 2 bases, with 11 bases between them. From germline, CDR1 is DFQATT and CDR2 SNEGSKA (reference sequence). The CDR3 runs to 15 residues. The J gene is TRBJ2-1, the V gene TRBV20-1; the D gene is possibly TRBD1 (5 bases). Sequencing used blood, either unsorted or a sorted T cell fraction (not recorded which). The receptor comes from a human donor who was either an allogeneic HSCT recipient or a stem cell or donor lymphocyte infusion donor (not recorded which). It is not recorded whose cells these are; they may come from a transplant donor. In DNA form, the CDR3 reads TGCAGTGCTAGAGAAAACAGGTTTGCCTACAATGAGCAGTTCTTC. Its protein is CSARENRFAYNEQFF.